This TCR beta chain is from a study of T cell repertoires in cytomegalovirus infection. Study at large: HLA-B-restricted CMV epitopes that are well studied were used alongside recently identified HLA-C-restricted ones. Evidence of both CMV infection and a matching HLA type came from public TCR beta signatures. Points from the study as a whole: HLA-C-restricted CMV-specific TCR beta clonotypes were dominant in the ex vivo response.

The table lists this clonotype with a few counts. Its antigen is not identified. A single record per CDR3 protein comes from TCRdb applying MiXCR to the reads. This table has around 900,000 distinct CDR3 sequences, roughly a third appearing once. V lost 5 bases to trimming and J lost 6 bases, with 13 bases between them. This CDR3 comprises 13 residues. The rearrangement links TRBV12-3 or TRBV12-4 to TRBJ1-1; D possibly corresponds to TRBD1 (5 bases). This specimen was cultured CD8+ T cells from PBMCs, taken from culture after CMV antigen stimulation. This receptor was taken from a human donor in good health (CMV status not recorded). Some clones in this sample may be carry-over from other donors' samples. This chain's CDR3 is CASSPHRSAEAFF. Written as DNA, the CDR3 is TGTGCCAGCAGTCCCCACAGGAGCGCTGAAGCTTTCTTT.